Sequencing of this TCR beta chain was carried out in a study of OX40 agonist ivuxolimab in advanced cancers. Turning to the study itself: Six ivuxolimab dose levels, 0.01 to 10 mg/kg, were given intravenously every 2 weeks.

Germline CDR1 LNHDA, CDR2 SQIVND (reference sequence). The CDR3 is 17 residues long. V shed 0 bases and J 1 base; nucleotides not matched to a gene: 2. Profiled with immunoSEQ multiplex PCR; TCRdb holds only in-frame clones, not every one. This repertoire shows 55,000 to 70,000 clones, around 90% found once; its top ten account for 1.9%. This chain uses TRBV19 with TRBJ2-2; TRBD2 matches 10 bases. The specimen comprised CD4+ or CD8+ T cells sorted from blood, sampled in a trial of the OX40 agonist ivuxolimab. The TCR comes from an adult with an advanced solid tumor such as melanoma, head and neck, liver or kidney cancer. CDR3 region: CASSIEVAGGNTGELFF. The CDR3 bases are TGTGCCAGTAGTATAGAGGTAGCGGGGGGGAACACCGGGGAGCTGTTTTTT.